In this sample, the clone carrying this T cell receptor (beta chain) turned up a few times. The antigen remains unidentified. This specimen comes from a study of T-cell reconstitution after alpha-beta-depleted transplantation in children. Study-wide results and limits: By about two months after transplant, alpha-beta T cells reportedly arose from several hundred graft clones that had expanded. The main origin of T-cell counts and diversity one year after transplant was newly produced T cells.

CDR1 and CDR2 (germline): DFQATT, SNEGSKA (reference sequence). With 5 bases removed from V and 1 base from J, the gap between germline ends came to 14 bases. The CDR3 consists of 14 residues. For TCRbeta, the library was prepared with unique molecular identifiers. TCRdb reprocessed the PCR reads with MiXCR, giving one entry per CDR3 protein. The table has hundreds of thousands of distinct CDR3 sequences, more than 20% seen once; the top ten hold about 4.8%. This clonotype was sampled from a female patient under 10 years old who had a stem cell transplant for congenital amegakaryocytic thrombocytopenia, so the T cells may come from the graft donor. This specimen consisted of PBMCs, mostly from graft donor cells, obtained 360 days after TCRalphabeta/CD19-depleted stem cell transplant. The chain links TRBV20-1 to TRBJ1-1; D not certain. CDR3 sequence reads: CSAAAGSSNTEAFF. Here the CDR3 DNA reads TGCAGTGCTGCCGCCGGGAGCTCGAACACTGAAGCTTTCTTT.